This T cell receptor (beta chain) appears in the sequencing data of a study of blood T cell repertoires in COVID-19. Study-level information: PBMCs, B-cell-depleted T cells, or T cells were the source of the cDNA or gDNA that made up the material.

Authors' methods: Amplification from reference gene primers served as the basis for estimated nucleated cell counts. Data came from immunoSEQ multiplex PCR; TCRdb stores just in-frame clones and leaves some out. V, J and clone size were drawn from that table, and D and trimming were deduced from the DNA. The repertoire holds 360,000 or so clones, 85% to 90% seen once, with approximately 1% in the top ten. The CDR3 totals 15 residues. Trimming took off 0 bases at V and 2 bases at J, with 13 bases between the two ends. CDR1 GTSNPN and CDR2 SVGIG come from the germline V gene (reference sequence). Self-reported history from a screening survey and questionnaire set each donor's cohort. Within the 2 weeks before study entry, each person in the exposed group met a COVID-19 case.

The J gene is TRBJ2-5, the V gene TRBV30; D is perhaps TRBD2 (6 bases). The receptor was isolated from a woman in her 30s who had been exposed to COVID-19. Sequenced: PBMCs or T cells enriched from blood (not recorded which). The CDR3 loop is CAWSVGGVRQETQYF. The DNA of the CDR3 is TGTGCCTGGAGTGTTGGCGGGGTGAGGCAAGAGACCCAGTACTTC.